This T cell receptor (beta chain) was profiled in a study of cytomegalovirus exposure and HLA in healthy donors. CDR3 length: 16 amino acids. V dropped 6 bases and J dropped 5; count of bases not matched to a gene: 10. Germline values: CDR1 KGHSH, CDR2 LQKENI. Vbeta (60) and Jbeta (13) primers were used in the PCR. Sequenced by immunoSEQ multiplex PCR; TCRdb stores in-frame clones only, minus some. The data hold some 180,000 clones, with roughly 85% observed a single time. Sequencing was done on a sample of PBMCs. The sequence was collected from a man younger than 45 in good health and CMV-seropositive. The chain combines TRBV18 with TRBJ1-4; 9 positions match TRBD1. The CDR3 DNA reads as TGTGCCAGCTCCCCAGGACAGGGGACGATGAATGAAAAACTGTTTTTT. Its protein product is CASSPGQGTMNEKLFF.